These 14 T cell receptor beta chains came from one sample sequenced in a study of cytotoxic CD8 clonotypes in ibrutinib-treated CLL. Produced via immunoSEQ multiplex PCR; TCRdb's table is partial and in-frame only. The sample shows 140,000 to 150,000 clones, 70% to 80% of them seen only once. The material was PBMCs, obtained after 24 months of ibrutinib treatment. All receptors derive from a human donor with chronic lymphocytic leukemia.

This clone was observed a single time. This chain links TRBV6-6 with TRBJ2-7; unclear D gene. Germline V gives CDR1 MNHNY, CDR2 SVGAGI (reference sequence). The V end lost 2 bases, the J end lost 4 bases, and 9 bases lay between the germline ends. CDR3 length: 13 residues. The CDR3 loop is CASSYPDTYEQYF. DNA for the CDR3: TGTGCCAGCAGTTACCCCGACACGTACGAGCAGTACTTC.

This clone was detected once. CDR3 amino acids: CASSKQAEAFF. The DNA of the CDR3 is TGTGCCAGCTCAAAACAAGCTGAAGCTTTCTTT. The chain combines TRBV18 with TRBJ1-1; D unclear. This CDR3 region has 11 residues. Germline V gene sequence: CDR1 KGHSH, CDR2 LQKENI. The V end lost 5 bases, the J end lost 6 bases, and 7 bases lay between the germline ends.

This rearrangement joins TRBV7-9 to TRBJ2-3; D might be TRBD2 (6 bases). This CDR3 has 15 residues. Germline V gives CDR1 SEHNR, CDR2 FQNEAQ (reference sequence). The V gene lost 4 bases and the J gene lost 2 bases, with 13 bases spanning the gap. The CDR3 spells CASSWADYHTDTQYF. CDR3 DNA sequence: TGTGCCAGCAGCTGGGCGGACTACCACACAGATACGCAGTATTTT.

This clone has a count of ten or more. The V gene is TRBV5-1, the J gene TRBJ1-6; possible D gene TRBD1, 6 bases. This CDR3 spans 14 amino acids. Trimming removed 4 bases at V and 9 bases at J, with 14 bases between. Per germline, CDR1 SGHRS and CDR2 YFSETQ. CDR3 in DNA: TGCGCCAGCAGCAGAGAGGAAGGGGGTTCACCCCTCCACTTT. Protein sequence: CASSREEGGSPLHF.

This chain links TRBV19 with TRBJ1-5; 7 bases fit TRBD1. V dropped 9 bases and J dropped 2; count of bases not matched to a gene: 13. The CDR3 sequence is 16 residues long. CDR1 LNHDA and CDR2 SQIVND come from the germline V gene (reference sequence). The CDR3 loop is CASKGGLDRGNQPQHF. The CDR3 DNA reads as TGTGCCAGCAAAGGAGGGTTAGACAGGGGCAATCAGCCCCAGCATTTT.

J is TRBJ1-5 and V is TRBV5-6, with D unresolved. The CDR3 extends over 18 amino acids. Trimming removed 4 bases from V and 0 bases from J, with 20 bases in between. Per the germline V gene, CDR1 is SGHDT and CDR2 is YYEEEE. The CDR3 sequence: CASSLLGSGQYSNQPQHF. The CDR3 DNA reads TGTGCCAGCAGCCTATTGGGTTCGGGTCAATATAGCAATCAGCCCCAGCATTTT.

The J gene is TRBJ1-2, the V gene TRBV7-9; D remains ambiguous. V was clipped by 3 bases and J by 1 base, with 9 bases between them. This CDR3 has 14 residues. The germline gives CDR1 SEHNR, CDR2 FQNEAQ (reference sequence). The CDR3 DNA sequence: TGTGCCAGCAGCTTTCGGCAGCTTAACTATGGCTACACCTTC. Its protein is CASSFRQLNYGYTF.

J is TRBJ2-5 and V is TRBV19; either TRBD1 or TRBD2 may fit D (5 bases each). The V end lost 5 bases, the J end lost 12 bases, and 16 bases lay between the germline ends. Germline CDR1 reads LNHDA; CDR2 reads SQIVND (reference sequence). The CDR3 has 12 residues. The CDR3 region is CASSPGWGIKYF. For the CDR3, the DNA is TGTGCCAGTAGTCCAGGGTGGGGGATAAAGTACTTC.

The V gene is TRBV4-1, the J gene TRBJ1-2; 7 nucleotides align to TRBD1. The germline CDR1 and CDR2 sequences are MGHRA and YSYEKL. This CDR3 comprises 15 residues. Trimming at V came to 2 bases and at J to 3 bases, leaving 6 bases not matched to a gene. CDR3 sequence (DNA): TGCGCCAGCAGCCAACAAGGGGGCGCTGACTATGGCTACACCTTC. Encoded protein: CASSQQGGADYGYTF.

This chain connects TRBV14 to TRBJ2-7, with D tentatively TRBD1 (5 bases). The length of the CDR3 is 14 residues. The V gene's germline CDR1 is SGHDN and CDR2 FVKESK. Deletions cut 0 bases from V and 3 bases from J, with 9 bases between. CDR3 sequence: CASSQDPQGYEQYF. The CDR3, as DNA: TGTGCCAGCAGCCAAGATCCCCAGGGCTACGAGCAGTACTTC.

This chain connects TRBV7-9 to TRBJ1-1; D call uncertain. CDR3 size: 14 residues. In germline, CDR1 is SEHNR, CDR2 FQNEAQ (reference sequence). V lost 5 bases and J lost 9, with 19 bases in between. In nucleotides, the CDR3 is TGTGCCAGCAGCCCCTCCGGACGGACGGAACAAGCTTTCTTT. This sequence encodes CASSPSGRTEQAFF.

The chain couples TRBV6-6 to TRBJ1-1, with D maybe TRBD1 (5 bases). The CDR3 contains 13 residues. Germline assignment: CDR1 MNHNY and CDR2 SVGAGI (reference sequence). V was trimmed by 7 bases and J by 6 bases, leaving 15 bases between them. In DNA, the CDR3 is TGTGCCAGCACCACAGGCCAGTTGTCTGAAGCTTTCTTT. Its protein product is CASTTGQLSEAFF.

The chain carries TRBV9 and TRBJ2-7; 7 bases are shared with TRBD1. Germline CDR1 SGDLS, CDR2 YYNGEE. J was trimmed by 2 bases and V by 3 bases; bases with no gene match: 11. The CDR3 totals 16 residues. The CDR3, as DNA: TGTGCCAGCAGCGCCGTTGGGGCAGGGGGTCCCTACGAGCAGTACTTC. Protein: CASSAVGAGGPYEQYF.

At least ten counts were recorded for this clone. The rearrangement uses TRBV7-2 and TRBJ2-1; D unresolved. V gave up 4 bases and J gave up 10 bases, with 8 bases separating them. Germline V gene lookup returns CDR1 SGHTA and CDR2 FQGNSA. The CDR3 is made up of 11 amino acids. The CDR3 here is CASSSWTEQFF. The CDR3 nucleotides are TGTGCCAGCAGCTCCTGGACGGAGCAGTTCTTC.